These 20 T cell receptor beta chains originate from one sample sequenced in a study of T cells after yellow fever vaccination. Each CDR3 protein is one row after TCRdb ran MiXCR on the 5' RACE reads. The table includes a few hundred thousand distinct CDR3 sequences, about 7% detected once. Sequenced here: CD4+ T cells sorted from PBMCs, sampled 15 days after the yellow fever booster vaccination. These receptors originate from a man younger than 45 who received the YFV17D yellow fever vaccine.

This clonotype was counted between two and nine times. This chain uses TRBV28 with TRBJ2-7; maybe TRBD1 (5 bases). Per the germline V gene, CDR1 is MDHEN and CDR2 is SYDVKM. V was shortened by 10 bases and J by 4 bases, with 11 bases between the two germline ends. This CDR3 comprises 11 residues. CDR3 sequence reads: CATTVSYEQYF. The DNA for the CDR3 is TGTGCCACGACAGTGTCTTACGAGCAGTACTTC.

This clonotype was detected ten times or more. The chain uses TRBV19 and TRBJ1-2; D not certain. The V and J ends lost 5 bases and 4 bases respectively, with 14 bases between them. The CDR3 spans 14 residues. The germline CDR1 and CDR2 sequences are LNHDA and SQIVND (reference sequence). The CDR3 protein is CASSPPEGLYGYTF. CDR3 in DNA: TGTGCCAGTAGTCCCCCAGAAGGGCTCTATGGCTACACCTTC.

This clonotype was found a few times. The chain carries TRBV11-2 and TRBJ2-7; D gene ambiguous. Germline-derived CDR1 and CDR2 are SGHAT and FQNNGV. This CDR3 has 12 amino acids. Between the trimmed V and J ends, which lost 5 bases and 6 bases, there was a span of 11 bases. In nucleotides, the CDR3 is TGTGCCAGCAGCAACAACATAGCCGAGCAGTACTTC. Its protein is CASSNNIAEQYF.

This clonotype came up many times. The chain employs TRBV5-1 and TRBJ2-5; possible D gene TRBD1, 6 bases. The CDR3 has 15 amino acids. With 0 bases removed from V and 5 bases from J, the gap between germline ends came to 14 bases. Looked up from germline, CDR1 is SGHRS and CDR2 is YFSETQ. The CDR3 coding sequence is TGCGCCAGCAGCTTGGATCCCACAGGGTTGGAGACCCAGTACTTC. Protein: CASSLDPTGLETQYF.

This clonotype has a count of ten or more. V and J are TRBV11-1 and TRBJ2-7; no clear D gene. Per the germline V gene, CDR1 is SGHAT and CDR2 is FQDESV (reference sequence). The CDR3 extends over 13 amino acids. V shed 1 base and J shed 3 bases, with 7 bases lying between them. CDR3 sequence reads: CASSLEARYEQYF. CDR3 nucleotides: TGTGCCAGCAGCTTAGAGGCCCGCTACGAGCAGTACTTC.

The chain has TRBV12-3 or TRBV12-4 and TRBJ2-7, with D perhaps TRBD2 (6 bases). The germline V and J ends were trimmed by 5 bases and 6 bases, with 14 bases remaining between them. The CDR3 totals 13 residues. The CDR3 DNA follows: TGTGCCAGCAGTACCGGGAGAGGGGTCGAGCAGTACTTC. Translation gives CASSTGRGVEQYF.

At least ten counts were recorded for this clonotype. The chain carries TRBV19 and TRBJ2-1, with D perhaps matching TRBD2 (6 bases). V was clipped by 6 bases and J by 4 bases, with 10 bases between them. Germline V gene sequence: CDR1 LNHDA, CDR2 SQIVND (reference sequence). CDR3 size: 13 residues. CDR3 nucleotide sequence: TGTGCCAGTAGCTTCGGGAGTTACAATGAGCAGTTCTTC. Its protein product is CASSFGSYNEQFF.

This chain links TRBV18 with TRBJ1-4; no clear D. Germline values: CDR1 KGHSH, CDR2 LQKENI. The V and J ends lost 6 bases and 6 bases respectively, with 14 bases between them. CDR3 size: 14 residues. For the CDR3, the DNA is TGTGCCAGCTCGCGGGAGGTAGAGGATGAAAAACTGTTTTTT. It encodes CASSREVEDEKLFF. Full variable domain (rest looked up from reference TRBV18 and TRBJ1-4): NAGVMQNPRHLVRRRGQEARLRCSPMKGHSHVYWYRQLPEEGLKFMVYLQKENIIDESGMPKERFSAEFPKEGPSILRIQQVVRGDSAAYFCASSREVEDEKLFFGSGTQLSVL.

The V call is TRBV4-1, the J call TRBJ2-1, with D uncertain. The length of the CDR3 is 15 residues. Germline CDR1 and CDR2: MGHRA and YSYEKL. With 7 bases removed from V and 0 bases from J, the gap between germline ends came to 13 bases. In DNA, the CDR3 is TGCGCCAGCACTCCCGGCATAAGCTCCTACAATGAGCAGTTCTTC. It is translated as CASTPGISSYNEQFF.

J is TRBJ2-7 and V is TRBV20-1; 14 bases line up with TRBD2. The ends lost 1 base at V and 3 bases at J; junction bases unmatched: 2. Germline V CDR1 and CDR2: DFQATT, SNEGSKA (reference sequence). CDR3 size: 15 residues. The CDR3 here is CSARATSGRDYEQYF. The CDR3, as DNA: TGCAGTGCTAGAGCGACTAGCGGGAGGGACTACGAGCAGTACTTC.

The J gene is TRBJ2-7, the V gene TRBV27; the D gene is possibly TRBD2 (6 bases). CDR1 MNHEY and CDR2 SMNVEV come from the germline V gene (reference sequence). The V end lost 4 bases, the J end lost 6 bases, and 19 bases lay between the germline ends. The CDR3 runs 15 residues. The CDR3 DNA sequence: TGTGCCAGCAGTTGGGCGGGAAGGGCCGGGGTCGAGCAGTACTTC. It is translated as CASSWAGRAGVEQYF.

This sequence joins TRBV7-2 and TRBJ2-7; D remains unclear. Germline V gene lookup returns CDR1 SGHTA and CDR2 FQGNSA. Between the trimmed V and J ends, which lost 1 base and 7 bases, there was a span of 8 bases. The CDR3 totals 12 residues. The CDR3 DNA sequence: TGTGCCAGCAGCTTAGTGGGATCGGAGCAGTACTTC. Protein sequence: CASSLVGSEQYF.

This clonotype was recorded a few times. The chain has TRBV12-3 or TRBV12-4 and TRBJ2-1, with TRBD2 as a possible D gene (5 bases). Trimming left V 5 bases short and J 9 bases short, with 8 bases between. The CDR3 has 11 amino acids. This chain's CDR3 is CASSTRAEQFF. The CDR3 DNA reads TGTGCCAGCAGTACTAGAGCTGAGCAGTTCTTC.

CDR3 residues: CASSNGNQPQHF. CDR3 in DNA: TGTGCCAGCAGCAACGGAAATCAGCCCCAGCATTTT. The chain links TRBV7-2 to TRBJ1-5; D not resolved. CDR1 and CDR2 from the germline V gene are SGHTA and FQGNSA. The CDR3 has 12 residues. V gave up 5 bases and J gave up 4 bases, with 6 bases separating them.

In this sample, this clonotype turned up a few times. V and J are TRBV5-6 and TRBJ2-3; D possibly corresponds to TRBD2 (5 bases). The CDR3 loop spans 16 amino acids. The germline V gene encodes CDR1 SGHDT and CDR2 YYEEEE. V lost 4 bases and J 0 bases, leaving 15 bases between the germline ends. CDR3 DNA sequence: TGTGCCAGCAGCCGTCCGGGAAGAACTAGCACAGATACGCAGTATTTT. Translation: CASSRPGRTSTDTQYF.

This chain connects TRBV7-8 to TRBJ2-3; 12 bases align to TRBD2. The CDR3 extends over 17 amino acids. With 3 bases clipped from V and 5 bases from J, the junction kept 9 bases outside the gene matches. The germline CDR1 and CDR2 sequences are SGHVS and FQNEAQ. DNA for the CDR3: TGTGCCAGCAGCTTCGAGACTAGCGGGAGTTTCGGAGATACGCAGTATTTT. This translates into CASSFETSGSFGDTQYF.

The sample holds many counts of this clonotype. The V gene is TRBV6-2 or TRBV6-3, the J gene TRBJ2-7; no clear D gene. V lost 5 bases and J 6 bases, leaving 8 bases between the germline ends. CDR1 and CDR2 (germline): MNHEY, SVGEGT. The CDR3 has 11 residues. CDR3 amino acids: CASSLTREQYF. The CDR3 nucleotides read TGTGCCAGCAGTCTAACCCGCGAGCAGTACTTC.

In its sample, this clonotype was seen a few times. The chain is built from TRBV7-6 and TRBJ2-1; 11 nucleotides match TRBD2. Germline values: CDR1 SGHVS, CDR2 FNYEAQ. The CDR3 contains 15 residues. Trimming removed 6 bases from V and 11 bases from J; junction bases left unmatched: 12. DNA of the CDR3: TGTGCCAGCAGTTCCCCGGGACTAGCGGTTCATAAGCAGTTCTTC. It encodes CASSSPGLAVHKQFF.

At least ten counts were recorded for this clonotype. V gene TRBV29-1 combines with J gene TRBJ2-1; 9 nucleotides line up with TRBD2. The CDR3 is 14 amino acids. J was trimmed by 7 bases and V by 3 bases; bases with no gene match: 7. Germline V gene data show CDR1 as SQVTM and CDR2 as ANQGSEA. The CDR3 loop is CSVDGREGGNEQFF. Written as DNA, the CDR3 is TGCAGCGTTGACGGGCGGGAGGGAGGTAATGAGCAGTTCTTC.

This clonotype was found many times. The chain joins TRBV12-3 or TRBV12-4 to TRBJ2-2; a possible D gene is TRBD1 (5 bases). V was clipped by 7 bases and J by 6 bases, with 12 bases between them. The length of the CDR3 is 13 residues. CDR3 amino acids: CASNSRVPGELFF. CDR3 coding DNA: TGTGCCAGCAATTCCAGGGTTCCCGGGGAGCTGTTTTTT.